This T cell receptor beta chain was found in a study of cytomegalovirus exposure and HLA in healthy donors. Study-wide findings and caveats: Some highly shared sequence variants likely arose as a pipeline artifact. Later work showed greater clonal expansion in HLA-associated TCR beta chains than in equally common others.

CDR3 length: 14 amino acids. V was pared by 6 bases and J by 1 base, with 10 bases between. From germline, CDR1 is KGHSH and CDR2 LQKENI. PCR primers comprised 60 Vbeta and 13 Jbeta primers. Profiling relied on immunoSEQ multiplex PCR, and the TCRdb table lists in-frame clones only, not all of them. Among 150,000 or so clones listed, approximately 80% were seen once. Concerning this clone: The antigen remains unidentified.

This chain uses TRBV18 with TRBJ1-5; D perhaps matches TRBD1 (5 bases). The sequenced sample was PBMCs. This sequence was found in a man younger than 35 in good health and CMV-seronegative. This chain's CDR3 is CASSSGDSNQPQHF. In DNA, the CDR3 is TGTGCCAGCTCTTCGGGGGACAGCAATCAGCCCCAGCATTTT.